This T cell receptor (beta chain) was identified in a study of cytomegalovirus exposure and HLA in healthy donors. Trimming removed 3 bases at V and 8 bases at J, with 11 bases between. Germline V gene lookup returns CDR1 SGHDN and CDR2 FVKESK. This CDR3 has 13 residues. Healthy bone marrow donors supplied every sample. These donors counted as nominally healthy when sampled, but unrecorded immune exposures were likely. Primers for the PCR totalled 60 Vbeta and 13 Jbeta. Measured with immunoSEQ multiplex PCR; TCRdb has only the in-frame clones, and not every one. The sample shows 110,000 or so clones, more than 9.5% of them seen only once.

The TCR sequence derives from a man aged 40-49 years in good health and CMV-seropositive. Sequenced sample: PBMCs. The chain has TRBV14 and TRBJ2-1; D remains ambiguous. CDR3 loop: CASSQVRLYEQFF. CDR3 sequence (DNA): TGTGCCAGCAGCCAGGTGCGTTTGTATGAGCAGTTCTTC.